Presented here are 11 T cell receptor beta chains from one specimen sequenced in a study of T cell changes during pregnancy in multiple sclerosis. Only in-frame clones appear in the TCRdb table, and some are missing; sequencing was by immunoSEQ multiplex PCR. The repertoire holds 75,000 to 95,000 clones, with nearly 95% as singletons. The sequences come from CD4+ T cells from peripheral blood mononuclear cells, collected after pregnancy. The receptor source for this set is a female donor with multiple sclerosis, enrolled in a pregnancy study.

V gene TRBV7-2 combines with J gene TRBJ1-2; tentatively, D is TRBD1 (5 bases). The V and J ends lost 4 bases and 7 bases respectively, with 16 bases between them. Germline values: CDR1 SGHTA, CDR2 FQGNSA. The CDR3 covers 14 residues. The CDR3 is CASSSPRGLRGYTF. Here the CDR3 DNA reads TGTGCCAGCAGCTCCCCCCGGGGGTTACGTGGCTACACCTTC.

The chain combines TRBV28 with TRBJ2-7; 12 nucleotides agree with TRBD1. The junction had 11 bases not matched to a gene; V was cut back by 3 bases and J by 5 bases. The germline CDR1 and CDR2 sequences are MDHEN and SYDVKM. The CDR3 contains 17 residues. The CDR3 region has the DNA TGTGCCAGCAGTTTGTCGGGACAGGGGGCCTCCGGGCACGAGCAGTACTTC. Its translation: CASSLSGQGASGHEQYF.

The chain has TRBV5-6 and TRBJ1-1; 8 nucleotides line up with TRBD1. V gave up 0 bases and J gave up 5 bases; unmatched junction bases: 12. The germline V gene encodes CDR1 SGHDT and CDR2 YYEEEE. The CDR3 runs 17 residues. The CDR3 loop is CASSLAPDRADKTEAFF. The CDR3 region has the DNA TGTGCCAGCAGCTTGGCCCCGGACAGGGCTGATAAAACTGAAGCTTTCTTT.

The V and J genes are TRBV28 and TRBJ2-1; 7 positions agree with TRBD1. Per the germline V gene, CDR1 is MDHEN and CDR2 is SYDVKM. The CDR3 spans 14 residues. Trimming cost V 5 bases and J 6 bases; bases outside gene matches: 7. CDR3: CASSLDRVLNEQFF. The DNA for the CDR3 is TGTGCCAGCAGTCTAGACAGGGTTCTCAATGAGCAGTTCTTC.

The chain joins TRBV7-2 to TRBJ2-2, with 10 bases lining up with TRBD2. V lost 0 bases, J lost 4 bases, and 8 bases stayed unmatched. This CDR3 has 18 residues. Germline V gene sequence: CDR1 SGHTA, CDR2 FQGNSA. In DNA form, the CDR3 reads TGTGCCAGCAGCTTAGCGTCAGTAGCGGGAGGCGGCACCGGGGAGCTGTTTTTT. This encodes CASSLASVAGGGTGELFF.

In its sample, this clone was seen once. The chain uses TRBV28 and TRBJ1-5; 11 bases agree with TRBD1. Looked up from germline, CDR1 is MDHEN and CDR2 is SYDVKM. V was clipped by 4 bases and J by 2 bases; unmatched bases: 7. The CDR3 runs 17 residues. In nucleotides, the CDR3 is TGTGCCAGCAGTTCATGGACAGGGGGCGGTGGCAATCAGCCCCAGCATTTT. It codes for CASSSWTGGGGNQPQHF.

This clone occurred once. The rearrangement links TRBV7-8 to TRBJ1-3; the D gene is possibly TRBD1 (6 bases). With 5 bases removed from V and 8 bases from J, the gap between germline ends came to 25 bases. Looked up from germline, CDR1 is SGHVS and CDR2 is FQNEAQ. This CDR3 contains 17 residues. CDR3 nucleotides: TGTGCCAGCAGCCCGCGATGGGGGGCCGGCCGGGGGGACACCATATATTTT. Translating it yields CASSPRWGAGRGDTIYF.

V and J are TRBV5-4 and TRBJ2-5; D remains ambiguous. This CDR3 contains 14 residues. Germline CDR1 and CDR2: SGHNT and YYREEE (reference sequence). V was cut by 0 bases and J by 2 bases, with 8 bases left in between. The CDR3 nucleotides read TGTGCCAGCAGCTTGGCCCGGGTGCAAGAGACCCAGTACTTC. It is translated as CASSLARVQETQYF. Full variable domain (rest looked up from reference TRBV5-4 and TRBJ2-5): ETGVTQSPTHLIKTRGQQVTLRCSSQSGHNTVSWYQQALGQGPQFIFQYYREEENGRGNFPPRFSGLQFPNYSSELNVNALELDDSALYLCASSLARVQETQYFGPGTRLLVL.

This clone came up once. The chain has TRBV5-1 and TRBJ2-7, with 8 bases matching TRBD1. Germline CDR1 and CDR2: SGHRS and YFSETQ. V was clipped by 0 bases and J by 2 bases; unmatched bases: 1. The CDR3 is 14 amino acids. The CDR3 here is CASSLAGQAYEQYF. DNA for the CDR3: TGCGCCAGCAGCTTGGCGGGACAGGCCTACGAGCAGTACTTC.

On this clone: Other DNA variants within this sample encode the same CDR3. This sequence joins TRBV28 and TRBJ2-5; TRBD1 matches 7 bases. CDR3 size: 13 residues. Germline loops: CDR1 MDHEN, CDR2 SYDVKM. J gave up 0 bases and V 9 bases, and 4 bases lay outside the gene matches. The CDR3 sequence is CASLGQNQETQYF. In nucleotides, the CDR3 is TGTGCCAGTCTGGGACAGAACCAAGAGACCCAGTACTTC. The complete variable domain, with remaining parts taken from reference TRBV28 and TRBJ2-5, reads DVKVTQSSRYLVKRTGEKVFLECVQDMDHENMFWYRQDPGLGLRLIYFSYDVKMKEKGDIPEGYSVSREKKERFSLILESASTNQTSMYLCASLGQNQETQYFGPGTRLLVL.

CDR3 protein: CASSAGLPSSYNEQFF. The CDR3 DNA is TGTGCCAGCAGCGCTGGACTTCCGAGCTCCTACAATGAGCAGTTCTTC. The V call is TRBV5-4, the J call TRBJ2-1, with D tentatively TRBD2 (5 bases). The germline CDR1 and CDR2 sequences are SGHNT and YYREEE (reference sequence). V lost 4 bases and J 0 bases, leaving 14 bases between the germline ends. The CDR3 consists of 16 residues. Based on the CDR3 plus reference TRBV5-4 and TRBJ2-1, the full variable domain is ETGVTQSPTHLIKTRGQQVTLRCSSQSGHNTVSWYQQALGQGPQFIFQYYREEENGRGNFPPRFSGLQFPNYSSELNVNALELDDSALYLCASSAGLPSSYNEQFFGPGTRLTVL.